Below are 28 T cell receptor beta chains sequenced from a single sample in a study of T cell responses to AZD1222 COVID-19 vaccine. The method was immunoSEQ multiplex PCR; TCRdb's version includes in-frame clones alone and lacks a portion of them. The sample holds roughly 190,000 clones, approximately 90% seen once. Specimen: peripheral blood, collected 28 days after the second AZD1222 dose. All receptors derive from an adult who received the AZD1222 COVID-19 vaccine.

Written as DNA, the CDR3 is TGTGCCAGCAGCTTCCGGGGGTACGAGCAGTACTTC. Its protein is CASSFRGYEQYF. This sequence joins TRBV7-6 and TRBJ2-7; D may be TRBD2 (6 bases). V lost 3 bases, J lost 4 bases, and 7 bases lay in between. The CDR3 sequence is 12 residues long. CDR1 and CDR2 from the germline V gene are SGHVS and FNYEAQ.

This clone was observed once. The J gene is TRBJ2-7, the V gene TRBV5-1; 7 bases align to TRBD2. Germline V gene lookup returns CDR1 SGHRS and CDR2 YFSETQ. CDR3 size: 14 residues. The junction had 4 bases not matched to a gene; V was cut back by 4 bases and J by 0 bases. The DNA for the CDR3 is TGCGCCAGCAGCCCTATAGCGGGCTCCTACGAGCAGTACTTC. Encoded protein: CASSPIAGSYEQYF.

The chain carries TRBV10-1 and TRBJ1-5, with TRBD1 matching over 11 bases. With 5 bases clipped from V and 5 bases from J, the junction kept 14 bases outside the gene matches. This CDR3 spans 18 amino acids. CDR1 is WNHNN and CDR2 is SYGVQD in the germline V gene (reference sequence). CDR3: CASSTPRDRGFPHQPQHF. In nucleotides, the CDR3 is TGCGCCAGCAGTACTCCCCGGGACAGGGGGTTTCCTCATCAGCCCCAGCATTTT.

Written as DNA, the CDR3 is TGCGCCAGCAGCCAAGGGGCTAGCGCCTCCTACGAGCAGTACTTC. Translating it yields CASSQGASASYEQYF. The chain uses TRBV4-1 and TRBJ2-7; perhaps TRBD2 as D (6 bases). Germline V CDR1 and CDR2: MGHRA, YSYEKL. The V and J ends lost 1 base and 0 bases respectively, with 10 bases between them. This CDR3 is built from 15 residues.

The genes are TRBV11-2 and TRBJ2-3; D remains unclear. The ends were cut back, 1 base at V and 0 bases at J, with 8 bases in the middle. The CDR3 is 15 amino acids. CDR1 SGHAT and CDR2 FQNNGV come from the germline V gene. CDR3 in amino acids: CASSLVASSTDTQYF. As DNA, the CDR3 is TGTGCCAGCAGCTTAGTGGCCTCCAGCACAGATACGCAGTATTTT.

The chain links TRBV7-8 to TRBJ1-1, with D perhaps matching TRBD1 (6 bases). The CDR3 sequence is 15 residues long. Deletions cut 3 bases from V and 0 bases from J, with 11 bases between. The germline V gene encodes CDR1 SGHVS and CDR2 FQNEAQ. CDR3 loop: CASSFRQDMNTEAFF. The CDR3 nucleotides read TGTGCCAGCAGCTTTCGACAGGACATGAACACTGAAGCTTTCTTT. Supplemented by reference TRBV7-8 and TRBJ1-1, the full variable domain reads GAGVSQSPRYKVAKRGQDVALRCDPISGHVSLFWYQQALGQGPEFLTYFQNEAQLDKSGLPSDRFFAERPEGSVSTLKIQRTQQEDSAVYLCASSFRQDMNTEAFFGQGTRLTVV.

The CDR3 DNA follows: TGTGCCAGCAGTAGGGGGGGGGCCACCCTGGCTGGAAACACCATATATTTT. Translated: CASSRGGATLAGNTIYF. The chain carries TRBV4-2 and TRBJ1-3, with a weak D call TRBD1 (6 bases). This CDR3 contains 17 residues. CDR1 LGHNA and CDR2 YNFKEQ come from the germline V gene. Trimming removed 6 bases at V and 2 bases at J, with 20 bases between.

The chain carries TRBV11-2 and TRBJ2-7; 8 nucleotides agree with TRBD1. Losses at the gene ends were 5 bases for V and 9 bases for J; bases not matched to a gene: 6. The CDR3 is 12 amino acids. Germline V gives CDR1 SGHAT, CDR2 FQNNGV. For the CDR3, the DNA is TGTGCCAGCAGCCCGACAGGGGTCGGGCAGTACTTC. This gives the protein CASSPTGVGQYF.

The gene calls are TRBV28 and TRBJ2-7, with D perhaps matching TRBD2 (6 bases). CDR3 size: 16 residues. Trimming left V 5 bases short and J 0 bases short, with 17 bases between. Germline assignment: CDR1 MDHEN and CDR2 SYDVKM. CDR3 region: CASSPPGVRSSYEQYF. The CDR3 nucleotides read TGTGCCAGCAGTCCGCCGGGGGTCAGGAGCTCCTACGAGCAGTACTTC.

This chain connects TRBV5-4 to TRBJ2-4, with TRBD2 as a possible D gene (5 bases). This CDR3 region has 15 residues. Germline assignment: CDR1 SGHNT and CDR2 YYREEE (reference sequence). V was pared by 4 bases and J by 0 bases, with 11 bases between. The CDR3 bases are TGTGCCAGCAGCCCGCCGGGATTAGCCAAAAACATTCAGTACTTC. This sequence encodes CASSPPGLAKNIQYF. Complete variable domain (other parts from reference TRBV5-4 and TRBJ2-4): ETGVTQSPTHLIKTRGQQVTLRCSSQSGHNTVSWYQQALGQGPQFIFQYYREEENGRGNFPPRFSGLQFPNYSSELNVNALELDDSALYLCASSPPGLAKNIQYFGAGTRLSVL.

CDR3 in amino acids: CASSTGQPGKNIQYF. In DNA form, the CDR3 reads TGCGCCAGCAGCACTGGACAGCCCGGCAAAAACATTCAGTACTTC. The V and J genes are TRBV5-1 and TRBJ2-4; possibly TRBD1 for D (6 bases). V was cut by 4 bases and J by 3 bases, with 14 bases left in between. CDR3 length equals 15 residues. CDR1 is SGHRS, CDR2 YFSETQ, per germline.

The chain has TRBV5-8 and TRBJ1-4; D remains unclear. Germline CDR1 SGHTS, CDR2 YDEGEE. The CDR3 has 14 amino acids. Between the trimmed V and J ends, which lost 2 bases and 3 bases, there was a span of 8 bases. The CDR3 region is CASSFGQPNEKLFF. CDR3 sequence (DNA): TGTGCCAGCAGCTTTGGCCAGCCTAATGAAAAACTGTTTTTT.

V usage is TRBV18 and J usage is TRBJ2-7; D not certain. Germline V CDR1 and CDR2: KGHSH, LQKENI. V lost 8 bases and J 0 bases, leaving 8 bases between the germline ends. This CDR3 has 12 residues. CDR3 sequence: CASGWSSYEQYF. DNA for the CDR3: TGTGCCAGCGGGTGGAGCTCCTACGAGCAGTACTTC.

The chain links TRBV6-1 to TRBJ1-4; 10 nucleotides match TRBD1. Germline V CDR1 and CDR2: MNHNS, SASEGT. CDR3 length: 16 amino acids. J gave up 2 bases and V 4 bases, and 4 bases lay outside the gene matches. CDR3 in amino acids: CASSARQGATNEKLFF. The CDR3 region has the DNA TGTGCCAGCAGTGCCCGACAGGGGGCGACTAATGAAAAACTGTTTTTT.

This clone was recorded once. The chain recombines TRBV3-1 (or the pseudogene TRBV3-2) with TRBJ2-4, with 10 positions matching TRBD1. The CDR3 totals 17 residues. Germline V gene sequence: CDR1 LGHDT, CDR2 YNNKEL (reference sequence). Trimming removed 4 bases from V and 2 bases from J; junction bases left unmatched: 8. The CDR3 loop reads CASSPPRQGATKNIQYF. In nucleotides, the CDR3 is TGTGCCAGCAGCCCACCCCGACAGGGGGCCACCAAAAACATTCAGTACTTC.

This chain uses TRBV24-1 with TRBJ2-7; 7 bases are a match to TRBD2. V lost 0 bases and J lost 1; bases outside the gene matches: 5. The CDR3 covers 16 residues. CDR1 is KGHDR, CDR2 SFDVKD, per germline. The DNA of the CDR3 is TGTGCCACCAGTGATTTGCTCCCTAGCGGATCCTACGAGCAGTACTTC. Amino acid sequence: CATSDLLPSGSYEQYF.

The V and J genes are TRBV7-2 and TRBJ2-3, with a possible D match to TRBD2 (6 bases). Germline V gene data show CDR1 as SGHTA and CDR2 as FQGNSA. This CDR3 contains 15 residues. V was trimmed by 2 bases and J by 5 bases, leaving 14 bases between them. The CDR3 DNA is TGTGCCAGCAGCTTACGGGGCGGGACGAGAGATACGCAGTATTTT. As protein: CASSLRGGTRDTQYF. Variable domain in full (rest from reference TRBV7-2 and TRBJ2-3): GAGVSQSPSNKVTEKGKDVELRCDPISGHTALYWYRQSLGQGLEFLIYFQGNSAPDKSGLPSDRFSAERTGGSVSTLTIQRTQQEDSAVYLCASSLRGGTRDTQYFGPGTRLTVL.

The V and J genes are TRBV9 and TRBJ2-7; 9 bases agree with TRBD2. The CDR3 totals 17 residues. CDR1 is SGDLS, CDR2 YYNGEE, per germline. The V gene end was trimmed by 3 bases and the J gene end by 5 bases; junction bases not matched to a gene: 15. As DNA, the CDR3 is TGTGCCAGCAGCGCCGGAAGAGGCGGGGGGGCTCTACACGAGCAGTACTTC. Its translation is CASSAGRGGGALHEQYF. The full variable domain, in which reference TRBV9 and TRBJ2-7 provide the parts outside the CDR3, is DSGVTQTPKHLITATGQRVTLRCSPRSGDLSVYWYQQSLDQGLQFLIQYYNGEERAKGNILERFSAQQFPDLHSELNLSSLELGDSALYFCASSAGRGGGALHEQYFGPGTRLTVT.

The V gene is TRBV10-2, the J gene TRBJ2-1; no clear D. Trimming left V 8 bases short and J 6 bases short, with 11 bases between. The germline V gene has CDR1 WSHSY and CDR2 SAAADI. The CDR3 is 12 residues long. CDR3 in amino acids: CASWVLGNEQFF. The CDR3 bases are TGCGCCAGCTGGGTCCTGGGCAATGAGCAGTTCTTC.

The J gene is TRBJ1-4, the V gene TRBV4-3; no definite D call. Germline loops: CDR1 LGHNA, CDR2 YSLEER. This CDR3 has 15 amino acids. Trimming left V 1 base short and J 0 bases short, with 6 bases between. CDR3 region: CASSQGYATNEKLFF. The CDR3 bases are TGCGCCAGCAGCCAAGGATACGCAACTAATGAAAAACTGTTTTTT.

This sequence joins TRBV7-9 and TRBJ2-3; D is tentatively TRBD1 or TRBD2 (6 bases each). The CDR3 totals 13 residues. Trimming stripped 2 bases from V and 6 bases from J, with 9 bases between. Germline assignment: CDR1 SEHNR and CDR2 FQNEAQ (reference sequence). The CDR3 nucleotides read TGTGCCAGCAGCTTATACGGGGGCGATACGCAGTATTTT. Protein product: CASSLYGGDTQYF.

The chain links TRBV29-1 to TRBJ1-5, with 9 bases matching TRBD1. J was trimmed by 6 bases and V by 5 bases; bases with no gene match: 23. The CDR3 has 19 amino acids. Germline V gene sequence: CDR1 SQVTM, CDR2 ANQGSEA. CDR3 residues: CSVSGTGKGDFGDRQPQHF. In nucleotides, the CDR3 is TGCAGCGTTTCCGGGACAGGGAAGGGGGATTTTGGAGATCGTCAGCCCCAGCATTTT.

The chain uses TRBV30 and TRBJ1-4, with a weak D call TRBD1 (5 bases). Deletions cut 5 bases from V and 11 bases from J, with 18 bases between. CDR1 GTSNPN and CDR2 SVGIG come from the germline V gene (reference sequence). This CDR3 contains 13 residues. The CDR3 nucleotides are TGTGCCTGGGGGGGAGGGTGGAACGGGAAACTGTTTTTT. As protein: CAWGGGWNGKLFF.

The chain carries TRBV27 and TRBJ2-7, with a possible D match to TRBD2 (5 bases). Germline-derived CDR1 and CDR2 are MNHEY and SMNVEV (reference sequence). V lost 3 bases, J lost 8 bases, and 17 bases lay in between. There are 14 residues in the CDR3. In DNA form, the CDR3 reads TGTGCCAGCAGTTTGGCGGGCAGCCCTACGAAGCAGTACTTC. Its protein product is CASSLAGSPTKQYF.

The J gene is TRBJ2-2, the V gene TRBV5-1, with D unclear. Trimming removed 0 bases from V and 1 base from J, with 4 bases in between. The CDR3 sequence is 14 residues long. Germline lookup yields CDR1 SGHRS and CDR2 YFSETQ. For the CDR3, the DNA is TGCGCCAGCAGCTTGGATGTGAACACCGGGGAGCTGTTTTTT. This translates into CASSLDVNTGELFF.

The table lists this clone with a count of one. V is TRBV11-1 and J is TRBJ1-4; D remains ambiguous. This CDR3 comprises 16 residues. Trimming took 5 bases from V and 8 from J, leaving 21 bases between them. From germline, CDR1 is SGHAT and CDR2 FQDESV (reference sequence). The CDR3 spells CASSPISPASWEKLFF. CDR3 in DNA: TGTGCCAGCAGCCCAATCTCTCCAGCGTCCTGGGAAAAACTGTTTTTT.

This clone was detected only a few times. The chain has TRBV3-1 (or the pseudogene TRBV3-2) and TRBJ2-1; maybe TRBD1 (5 bases). From germline, CDR1 is LGHDT and CDR2 YNNKEL (reference sequence). V was cut by 8 bases and J by 9 bases, with 17 bases left in between. The CDR3 covers 13 residues. The CDR3 sequence: CASYEGAMAEQFF. The CDR3 bases are TGTGCCAGCTACGAAGGGGCCATGGCTGAGCAGTTCTTC.

In nucleotides, the CDR3 is TGCGCCAGCAGCACACCTCCTGATGGCTACACCTTC. It yields the protein CASSTPPDGYTF. The rearrangement joins TRBV5-1 to TRBJ1-2; D gene uncertain. Trimming left V 4 bases short and J 6 bases short, with 10 bases between. The CDR3 consists of 12 residues. Germline-derived CDR1 and CDR2 are SGHRS and YFSETQ.